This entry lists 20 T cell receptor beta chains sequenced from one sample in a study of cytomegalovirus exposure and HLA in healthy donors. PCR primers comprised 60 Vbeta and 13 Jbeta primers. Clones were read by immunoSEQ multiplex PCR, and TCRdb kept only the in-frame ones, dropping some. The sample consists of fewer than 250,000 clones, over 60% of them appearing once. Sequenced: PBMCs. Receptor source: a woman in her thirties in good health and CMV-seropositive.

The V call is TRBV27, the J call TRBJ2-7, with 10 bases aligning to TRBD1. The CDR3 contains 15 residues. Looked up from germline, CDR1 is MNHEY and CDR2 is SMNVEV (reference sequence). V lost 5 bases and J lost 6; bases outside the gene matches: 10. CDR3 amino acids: CASSPLGTGVSEQYF. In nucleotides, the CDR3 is TGTGCCAGCAGTCCCCTCGGGACAGGGGTGAGCGAGCAGTACTTC.

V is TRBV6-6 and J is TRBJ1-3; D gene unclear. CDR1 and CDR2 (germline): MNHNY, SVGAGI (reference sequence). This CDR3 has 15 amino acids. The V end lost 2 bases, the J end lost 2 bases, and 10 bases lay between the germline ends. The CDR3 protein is CASSYGRMPGNTIYF. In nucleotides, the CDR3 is TGTGCCAGCAGTTACGGCAGGATGCCTGGAAACACCATATATTTT.

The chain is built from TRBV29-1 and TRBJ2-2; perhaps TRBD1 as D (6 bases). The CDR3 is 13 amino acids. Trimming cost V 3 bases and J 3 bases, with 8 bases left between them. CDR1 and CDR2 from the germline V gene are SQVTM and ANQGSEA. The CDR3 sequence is CSVDRGYTGELFF. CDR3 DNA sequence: TGCAGCGTTGACAGGGGATACACCGGGGAGCTGTTTTTT.

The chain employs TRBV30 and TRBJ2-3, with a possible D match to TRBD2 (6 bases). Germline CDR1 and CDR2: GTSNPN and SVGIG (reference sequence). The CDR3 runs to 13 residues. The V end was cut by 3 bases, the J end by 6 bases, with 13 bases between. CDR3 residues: CAWSGGSWDTQYF. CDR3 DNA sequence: TGTGCCTGGAGCGGAGGGTCCTGGGATACGCAGTATTTT.

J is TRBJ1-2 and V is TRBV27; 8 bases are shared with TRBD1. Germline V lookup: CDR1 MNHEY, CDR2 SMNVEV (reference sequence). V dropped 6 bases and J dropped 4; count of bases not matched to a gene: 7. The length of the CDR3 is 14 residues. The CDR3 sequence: CASSRGQGAYGYTF. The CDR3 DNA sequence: TGTGCCAGCAGCCGCGGACAGGGAGCCTATGGCTACACCTTC.

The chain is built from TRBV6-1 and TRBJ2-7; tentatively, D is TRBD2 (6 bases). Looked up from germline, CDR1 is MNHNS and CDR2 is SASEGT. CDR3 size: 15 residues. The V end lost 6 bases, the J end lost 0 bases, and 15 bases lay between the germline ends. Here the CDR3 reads CASRLGGGNSYEQYF. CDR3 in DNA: TGTGCCAGCAGGTTGGGGGGAGGTAACTCCTACGAGCAGTACTTC.

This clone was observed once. CDR3 region: CASHRTGFVGANVLTF. The CDR3 DNA reads as TGTGCCAGTCACCGGACAGGGTTTGTTGGGGCCAACGTCCTGACTTTC. The gene calls are TRBV27 and TRBJ2-6; TRBD1 matches 8 bases. This CDR3 spans 16 amino acids. After removal of 9 bases from V and 3 bases from J, the junction contained 10 bases not matched to a gene. Per germline, CDR1 MNHEY and CDR2 SMNVEV (reference sequence).

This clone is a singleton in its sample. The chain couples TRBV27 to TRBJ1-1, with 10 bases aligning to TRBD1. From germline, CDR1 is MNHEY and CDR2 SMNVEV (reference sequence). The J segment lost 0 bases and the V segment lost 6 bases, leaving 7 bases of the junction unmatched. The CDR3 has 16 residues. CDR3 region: CASRRQGARMNTEAFF. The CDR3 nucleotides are TGTGCCAGCAGAAGACAGGGGGCAAGGATGAACACTGAAGCTTTCTTT.

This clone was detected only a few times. The CDR3 sequence: CASSLGGETNEQFF. CDR3 DNA: TGTGCCAGCAGTCTAGGGGGGGAAACTAATGAGCAGTTCTTC. J is TRBJ2-1 and V is TRBV4-2; possible D gene TRBD2, 7 bases. V was shortened by 6 bases and J by 7 bases, with 16 bases between the two germline ends. This CDR3 spans 14 amino acids. The germline gives CDR1 LGHNA, CDR2 YNFKEQ.

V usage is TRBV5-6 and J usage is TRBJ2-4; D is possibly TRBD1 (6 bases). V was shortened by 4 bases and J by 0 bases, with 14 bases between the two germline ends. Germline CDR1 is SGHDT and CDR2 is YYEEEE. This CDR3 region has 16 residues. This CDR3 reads CASSPWTEIAKNIQYF. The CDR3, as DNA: TGTGCCAGCAGCCCTTGGACAGAAATAGCCAAAAACATTCAGTACTTC.

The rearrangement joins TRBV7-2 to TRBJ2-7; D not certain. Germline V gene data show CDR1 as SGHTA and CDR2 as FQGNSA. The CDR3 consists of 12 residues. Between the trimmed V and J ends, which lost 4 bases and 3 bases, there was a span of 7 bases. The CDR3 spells CASSSYFYEQYF. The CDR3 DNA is TGTGCCAGCAGCTCTTACTTCTACGAGCAGTACTTC.

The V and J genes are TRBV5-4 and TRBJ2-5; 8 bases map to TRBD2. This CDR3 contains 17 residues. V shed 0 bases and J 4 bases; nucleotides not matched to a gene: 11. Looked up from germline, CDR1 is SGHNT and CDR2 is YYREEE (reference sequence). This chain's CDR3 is CASSLAFSGLERETQYF. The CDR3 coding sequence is TGTGCCAGCAGCTTGGCCTTTTCGGGACTAGAACGAGAGACCCAGTACTTC.

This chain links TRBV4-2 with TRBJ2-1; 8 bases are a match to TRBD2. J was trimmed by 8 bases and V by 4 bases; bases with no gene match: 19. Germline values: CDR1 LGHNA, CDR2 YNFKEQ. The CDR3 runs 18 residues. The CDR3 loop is CASSPKLGGAGVLDEQFF. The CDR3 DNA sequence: TGTGCCAGCAGCCCGAAACTAGGGGGAGCGGGAGTGCTGGATGAGCAGTTCTTC.

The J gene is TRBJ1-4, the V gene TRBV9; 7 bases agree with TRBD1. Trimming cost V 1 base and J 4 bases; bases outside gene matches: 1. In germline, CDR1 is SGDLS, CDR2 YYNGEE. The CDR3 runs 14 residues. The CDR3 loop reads CASSVRDSNEKLFF. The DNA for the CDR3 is TGTGCCAGCAGCGTAAGGGACAGTAATGAAAAACTGTTTTTT.

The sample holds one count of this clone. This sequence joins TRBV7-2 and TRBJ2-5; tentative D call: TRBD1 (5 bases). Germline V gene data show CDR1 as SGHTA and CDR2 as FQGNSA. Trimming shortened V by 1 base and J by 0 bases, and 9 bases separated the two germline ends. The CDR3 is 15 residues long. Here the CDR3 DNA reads TGTGCCAGCAGCTTAGGGTCAGGGAACCAAGAGACCCAGTACTTC. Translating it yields CASSLGSGNQETQYF.

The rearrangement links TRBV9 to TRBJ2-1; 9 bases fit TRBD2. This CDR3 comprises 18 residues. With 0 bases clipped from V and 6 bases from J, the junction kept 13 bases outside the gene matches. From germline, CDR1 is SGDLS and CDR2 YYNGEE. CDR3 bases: TGTGCCAGCAGCGTAGAAATAATTGCGGGAGGGCCTGGCAATGAGCAGTTCTTC. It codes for CASSVEIIAGGPGNEQFF.

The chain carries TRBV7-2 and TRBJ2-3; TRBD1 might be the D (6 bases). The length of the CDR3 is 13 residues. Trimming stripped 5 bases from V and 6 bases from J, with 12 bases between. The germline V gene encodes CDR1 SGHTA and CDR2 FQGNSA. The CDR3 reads CASSQSTGDTQYF. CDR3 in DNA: TGTGCCAGCAGCCAAAGCACAGGGGATACGCAGTATTTT.

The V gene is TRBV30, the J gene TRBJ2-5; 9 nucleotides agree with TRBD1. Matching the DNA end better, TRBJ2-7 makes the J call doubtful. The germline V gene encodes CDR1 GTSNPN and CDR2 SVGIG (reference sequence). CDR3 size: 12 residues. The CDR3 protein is CALGDRGYEQYF. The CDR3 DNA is TGTGCCCTAGGAGACAGGGGGTACGAGCAGTACTTC.

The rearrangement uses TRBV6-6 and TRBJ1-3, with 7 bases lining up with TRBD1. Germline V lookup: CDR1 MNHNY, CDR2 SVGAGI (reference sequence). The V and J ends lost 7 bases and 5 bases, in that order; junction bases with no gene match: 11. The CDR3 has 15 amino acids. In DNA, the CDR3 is TGTGCCAGCACCTCCTTGCGGACAGGTAGAAACACCATATATTTT. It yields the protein CASTSLRTGRNTIYF.

This CDR3 reads CASSLGDRDREKLFF. DNA of the CDR3: TGCGCCAGCAGCTTGGGGGACAGGGATCGTGAAAAACTGTTTTTT. V is TRBV5-1 and J is TRBJ1-4; 9 nucleotides align to TRBD1. J was trimmed by 7 bases and V by 0 bases; bases with no gene match: 4. CDR3 length: 15 amino acids. The germline CDR1 and CDR2 sequences are SGHRS and YFSETQ. Complete variable domain (other parts from reference TRBV5-1 and TRBJ1-4): KAGVTQTPRYLIKTRGQQVTLSCSPISGHRSVSWYQQTPGQGLQFLFEYFSETQRNKGNFPGRFSGRQFSNSRSEMNVSTLELGDSALYLCASSLGDRDREKLFFGSGTQLSVL.